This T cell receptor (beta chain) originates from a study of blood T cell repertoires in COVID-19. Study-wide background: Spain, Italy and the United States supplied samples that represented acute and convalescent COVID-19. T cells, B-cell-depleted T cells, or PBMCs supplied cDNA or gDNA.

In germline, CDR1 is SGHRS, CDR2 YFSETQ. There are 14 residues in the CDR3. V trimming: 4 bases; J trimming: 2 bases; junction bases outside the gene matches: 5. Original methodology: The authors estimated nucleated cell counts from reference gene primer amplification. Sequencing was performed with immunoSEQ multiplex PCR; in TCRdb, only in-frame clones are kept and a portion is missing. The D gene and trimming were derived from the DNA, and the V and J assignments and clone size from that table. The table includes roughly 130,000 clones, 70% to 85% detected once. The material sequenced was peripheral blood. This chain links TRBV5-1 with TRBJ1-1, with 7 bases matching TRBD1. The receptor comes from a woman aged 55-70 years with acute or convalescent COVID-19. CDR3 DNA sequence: TGCGCCAGCAGCCTCCGGGACAGAAACACTGAAGCTTTCTTT. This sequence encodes CASSLRDRNTEAFF.